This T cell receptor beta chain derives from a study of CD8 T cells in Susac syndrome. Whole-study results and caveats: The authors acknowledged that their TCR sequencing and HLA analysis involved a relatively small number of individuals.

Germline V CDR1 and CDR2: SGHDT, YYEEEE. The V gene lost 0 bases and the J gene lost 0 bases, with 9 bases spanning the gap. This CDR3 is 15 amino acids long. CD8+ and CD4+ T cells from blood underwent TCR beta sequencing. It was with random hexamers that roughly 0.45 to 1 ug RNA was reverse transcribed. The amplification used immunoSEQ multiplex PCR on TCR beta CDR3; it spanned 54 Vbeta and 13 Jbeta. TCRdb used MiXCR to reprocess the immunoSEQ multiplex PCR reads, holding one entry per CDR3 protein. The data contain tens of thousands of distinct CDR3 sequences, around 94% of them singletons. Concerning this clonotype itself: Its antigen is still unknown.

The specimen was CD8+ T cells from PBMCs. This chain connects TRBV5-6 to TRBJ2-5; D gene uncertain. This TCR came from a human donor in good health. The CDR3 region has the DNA TGTGCCAGCAGCTTGGTTGGGCAGAACCAAGAGACCCAGTACTTC. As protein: CASSLVGQNQETQYF.